This T cell receptor (beta chain) stems from a study of human CD4 T cells and Enterobacteriaceae. The V end was cut by 3 bases, the J end by 3 bases, with 11 bases between. Germline loops: CDR1 SGHNT, CDR2 YENEEA. The length of the CDR3 is 14 residues. For this clone: Its target is not known.

The repertoire was sequenced with immunoSEQ multiplex PCR; TCRdb's copy has only in-frame clones and lacks some. In the table there are fewer than 35,000 clones, approximately 78% of which are singletons. All CD4+ cells other than CD45RA+CCR7+CD95- naive cells were sorted as memory, over 95% pure. Overall study findings and caveats: Broadly cross-reactive clonotypes: about 55% of the 19 ranked in the top 5%.

The chain combines TRBV11-3 with TRBJ1-2; weak D call: TRBD1 (6 bases). This clonotype was sampled from a human donor in good health. The sequencing input was memory CD4+ T cells from blood. CDR3 sequence: CASSFQQGDYGYTF. In DNA form, the CDR3 reads TGTGCCAGCAGCTTTCAACAGGGAGACTATGGCTACACCTTC. Full variable domain (rest looked up from reference TRBV11-3 and TRBJ1-2): EAGVVQSPRYKIIEKKQPVAFWCNPISGHNTLYWYLQNLGQGPELLIRYENEEAVDDSQLPKDRFSAERLKGVDSTLKIQPAELGDSAVYLCASSFQQGDYGYTFGSGTRLTVV.